A selection of T cell receptor beta chains follows, all from one sample in a study of blood T cell repertoires in COVID-19. Only in-frame clones appear in the TCRdb table, and some are missing; sequencing was by immunoSEQ multiplex PCR. The repertoire has around 260,000 clones, about four fifths of them found once; the top ten carry less than 20%. Sequences were obtained from peripheral blood. The receptors shown here come from a person aged 70 to 85 with COVID-19, enrolled during active disease. Both conserved end residues are part of each CDR3. D genes are given only for firm matches. Some rows mark clone size as missing; the rest say once, few, many or name a class of expanded clone.

CDR3nt	CDR3aa	j_gene	v_gene	abundance	d_gene	len
TGTGCCAGCAGTCTCGTCGGGGACAGAAATCAGCCCCAGCATTTT	CASSLVGDRNQPQHF	TRBJ1-5	TRBV6-5	.	TRBD1	15
TGTGCCAGCTCACTGGCAGCAGGCTACGAGCAGTACTTC	CASSLAAGYEQYF	TRBJ2-7	TRBV18	.	.	13
TGTGCCAGCAATTCCGGGCGGGACAGGGTATGGGGCTATGGCTACACCTTC	CASNSGRDRVWGYGYTF	TRBJ1-2	TRBV28	.	TRBD1	17
TGTGCCAGCAGCTTAGGCCTGGGGACAGTCAATGAGCAGTTCTTC	CASSLGLGTVNEQFF	TRBJ2-1	TRBV13	.	TRBD1	15
TGTGCCTGGAGCACAATTAGCGGATGGGGGGAGACCCAGTACTTC	CAWSTISGWGETQYF	TRBJ2-5	TRBV30	.	.	15
TGTGCCACCAGTGATTTGCTAGCGGGAGGGCAAGAGACCCAGTACTTC	CATSDLLAGGQETQYF	TRBJ2-5	TRBV24-1	.	TRBD2	16
TGTGCCAGCAGCGCCCCAAACACTGAAGCTTTCTTT	CASSAPNTEAFF	TRBJ1-1	TRBV9	.	.	12
TGCGCCAGCAGCCGCGCACCTGGGGCCAACGTCCTGACTTTC	CASSRAPGANVLTF	TRBJ2-6	TRBV5-1	once	.	14
TGTGCCAGCAGCCCACAGGGTAATAGCAATCAGCCCCAGCATTTT	CASSPQGNSNQPQHF	TRBJ1-5	TRBV6-2/TRBV6-3	.	.	15
TGTGCCAGCAAAGGGGAAAATCAGCCCCAGCATTTT	CASKGENQPQHF	TRBJ1-5	TRBV6-6	.	.	12
TGTGCCAGCAGTGAAGCGCTGGAGGTGAATAGCAATCAGCCCCAGCATTTT	CASSEALEVNSNQPQHF	TRBJ1-5	TRBV6-1	.	.	17
TGTGCCAGCAGTTACCTGGGACATCACGAGCAGTACTTC	CASSYLGHHEQYF	TRBJ2-7	TRBV6-2/TRBV6-3	.	.	13
TGTGCCAGCTCACCGACATGGGACAGCCTCTATGGCTACACCTTC	CASSPTWDSLYGYTF	TRBJ1-2	TRBV18	.	TRBD1	15
TGTGCCAGCAGAAATACCGGGACAGGGACCGGCTACACCTTC	CASRNTGTGTGYTF	TRBJ1-2	TRBV5-4	.	TRBD1	14
TGTGCCAGCTCAGGTGACGACAATGAGCAGTTCTTC	CASSGDDNEQFF	TRBJ2-1	TRBV12-3/TRBV12-4	.	.	12
TGTGCCAGCATTGAAGGAGTAGCGGGGCGTGTGTACGAGCAGTACTTC	CASIEGVAGRVYEQYF	TRBJ2-7	TRBV2	.	TRBD2	16
TGTGCCAGCAGTGTGTTTGGCGGGAGTCGCACCGGGGAGCTGTTTTTT	CASSVFGGSRTGELFF	TRBJ2-2	TRBV6-1	many	TRBD2	16
TGCGCCAGCAGCCAACACTCTGGAAACACCATATATTTT	CASSQHSGNTIYF	TRBJ1-3	TRBV4-3	.	.	13
TGTGCCAGCAGCTTTAATAATCAGCCCCAGCATTTT	CASSFNNQPQHF	TRBJ1-5	TRBV7-9	.	.	12
TGTGCCAGCAGCCAAGGGGGGGGCTACCAAGAGACCCAGTACTTC	CASSQGGGYQETQYF	TRBJ2-5	TRBV5-4	.	.	15
TGTGCCAGCTCACCCGGGACAGGGGGCACGAACACTGAAGCTTTCTTT	CASSPGTGGTNTEAFF	TRBJ1-1	TRBV18	.	TRBD1	16
TGTGCCAGCAGCCCGAACAGGGGGCTATTCTTC	CASSPNRGLFF	TRBJ2-1	TRBV6-5	.	TRBD1	11
TGTGCCAGCAGTTTTAGTTTCCTCTCTGGAAACACCATATATTTT	CASSFSFLSGNTIYF	TRBJ1-3	TRBV28	.	.	15
TGCAGCGTTGATAACAGGGGGTCTGGCTACACCTTC	CSVDNRGSGYTF	TRBJ1-2	TRBV29-1	.	TRBD1	12
TGTGCCAGCAGACCCACTTACAATGAGCAGTTCTTC	CASRPTYNEQFF	TRBJ2-1	TRBV28	.	.	12
TGTGCCAGCAGCCAACTCGAAAAGACTAGCGGGAGTTTGGGGGCCAAAAACATTCAGTACTTC	CASSQLEKTSGSLGAKNIQYF	TRBJ2-4	TRBV3-1/TRBV3-2	.	TRBD2	21
TGTGCCTGGCGACGGGACAGGGCTACTAACTATGGCTACACCTTC	CAWRRDRATNYGYTF	TRBJ1-2	TRBV30	.	TRBD1	15
TGTGCCAGCAGTACGGGACTGGCCGAGCAGTTCTTC	CASSTGLAEQFF	TRBJ2-1	TRBV12-3/TRBV12-4	.	.	12
TGTGCCAGCAGCTTAAGACAGGGGGTCACTGAAGCTTTCTTT	CASSLRQGVTEAFF	TRBJ1-1	TRBV11-1	few	TRBD1	14